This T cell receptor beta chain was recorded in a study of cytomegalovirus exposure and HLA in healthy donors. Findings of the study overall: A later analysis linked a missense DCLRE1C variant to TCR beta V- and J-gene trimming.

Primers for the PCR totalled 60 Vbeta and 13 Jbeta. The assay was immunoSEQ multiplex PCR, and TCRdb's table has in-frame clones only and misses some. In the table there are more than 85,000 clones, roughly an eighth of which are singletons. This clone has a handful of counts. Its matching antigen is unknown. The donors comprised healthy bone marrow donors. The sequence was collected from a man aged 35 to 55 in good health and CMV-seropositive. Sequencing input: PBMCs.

The CDR3 spells CASSLSMPGQNYEQYF. CDR3 in DNA: TGTGCCAGCAGTTTATCGATGCCGGGACAGAACTACGAGCAGTACTTC. The rearrangement joins TRBV27 to TRBJ2-7; 7 bases agree with TRBD1. V lost 0 bases to trimming and J lost 3 bases; unmatched junction nucleotides: 8. Germline V lookup: CDR1 MNHEY, CDR2 SMNVEV (reference sequence). The length of the CDR3 is 16 residues.